This TCR beta chain was found in a study of cytomegalovirus exposure and HLA in healthy donors. 60 Vbeta and 13 Jbeta primers were used in PCR. Some clones are missing from TCRdb's copy, which holds only in-frame ones; the method was immunoSEQ multiplex PCR. This sample has more than 110,000 clones, with about four fifths found just once. The TCR sequence derives from a man aged 40-55 years in good health and CMV-seropositive. The material sequenced was PBMCs.

CDR3 bases: TGTGCCAGCAGTGAATGGGCTAGCGGGAGCACAGATACGCAGTATTTT. This gives the protein CASSEWASGSTDTQYF. The genes are TRBV6-1 and TRBJ2-3, with 8 bases that match TRBD2. V shed 2 bases, J shed 0 bases, and the junction held 4 bases outside the gene matches. Germline V CDR1 and CDR2: MNHNS, SASEGT. The CDR3 is made up of 16 amino acids.